This TCR beta chain was documented in a study of T cell repertoires in cytomegalovirus infection. Overall study context: Carrying CMV and the relevant HLA type showed in public TCR beta signatures.

Study-level points and caveats: Totalled public TCR beta family frequency picked out people who carried CMV plus the relevant HLA. In two of eight donors, the top clonotype was HLA-C-restricted CMV-specific.

Note on this clonotype: Its antigen is not identified.

Via MiXCR, TCRdb re-called the reads, giving one row per CDR3 protein. The sample records 80,000 to 90,000 distinct CDR3 sequences, approximately 43% being singletons. Sequenced here: CD8+ T cells from cultured PBMCs, sampled from culture after CMV antigen stimulation. The clonotype was recovered from a human donor in good health (CMV status not recorded). Some clones in this sample may be carry-over from other donors' samples.

The CDR3: CASSVGPSGGEETQYF. The CDR3, as DNA: TGTGCCAGCAGCGTAGGTCCTAGCGGGGGGGAAGAGACCCAGTACTTC. The V call is TRBV9, the J call TRBJ2-5, with TRBD2 identical over 12 bases. Per the germline V gene, CDR1 is SGDLS and CDR2 is YYNGEE. The CDR3 totals 16 residues. V shed 0 bases and J 3 bases; nucleotides not matched to a gene: 3. The full variable domain, with the rest looked up from reference TRBV9 and TRBJ2-5, is DSGVTQTPKHLITATGQRVTLRCSPRSGDLSVYWYQQSLDQGLQFLIQYYNGEERAKGNILERFSAQQFPDLHSELNLSSLELGDSALYFCASSVGPSGGEETQYFGPGTRLLVL.